This T cell receptor beta chain was sequenced during a study of cytomegalovirus exposure and HLA in healthy donors. At the level of the study: Some 180 million T cells yielded more than 90 million unique TCR beta sequences in earlier analysis.

On this clone: The antigen is undetermined.

V was trimmed by 3 bases and J by 5 bases, leaving 19 bases between them. The CDR3 consists of 16 residues. CDR1 is SGHAT, CDR2 FQNNGV, per germline. Broader study findings: A link between a missense DCLRE1C variant and TCR beta V- and J-gene trimming emerged from a later analysis. An ancestry cluster, one associated with Asian ancestry, reportedly showed fewer N-insertions than the 666-donor mean in a later analysis. Later on, an analysis tied 15,000 to 20,000 TCR beta sequences to HLA alleles at 0.05 false discovery rate.

It was with 60 Vbeta and 13 Jbeta primers that the PCR ran. Produced via immunoSEQ multiplex PCR; TCRdb's table is partial and in-frame only. The sample lists 170,000 or so clones, around 80% occurring once. The TCR was taken from a middle-aged man in good health and CMV-seronegative. The sequenced sample consisted of PBMCs. The chain links TRBV11-2 to TRBJ2-5, with a weak D call TRBD2 (6 bases). The CDR3 sequence is CASSFLSGEARETQYF. The CDR3 coding sequence is TGTGCCAGCAGCTTCCTTAGCGGAGAGGCGCGTGAGACCCAGTACTTC.